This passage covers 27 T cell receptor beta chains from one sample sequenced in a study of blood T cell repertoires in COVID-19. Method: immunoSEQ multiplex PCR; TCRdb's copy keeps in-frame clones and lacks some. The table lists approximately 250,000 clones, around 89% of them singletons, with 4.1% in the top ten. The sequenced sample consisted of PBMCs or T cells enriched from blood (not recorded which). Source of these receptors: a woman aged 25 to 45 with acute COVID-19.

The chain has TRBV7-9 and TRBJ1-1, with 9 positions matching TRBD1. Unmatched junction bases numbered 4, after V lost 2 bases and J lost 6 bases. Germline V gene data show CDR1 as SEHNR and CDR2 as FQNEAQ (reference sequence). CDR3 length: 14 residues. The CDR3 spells CASSLPDRGPEAFF. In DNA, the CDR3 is TGTGCCAGCAGCTTACCGGACAGGGGACCTGAAGCTTTCTTT.

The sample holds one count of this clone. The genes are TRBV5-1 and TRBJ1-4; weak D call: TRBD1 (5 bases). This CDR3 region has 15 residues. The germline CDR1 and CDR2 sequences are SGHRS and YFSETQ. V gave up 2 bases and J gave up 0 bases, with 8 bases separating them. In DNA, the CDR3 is TGCGCCAGCAGCTTTGGGGCTTCAACTAATGAAAAACTGTTTTTT. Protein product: CASSFGASTNEKLFF. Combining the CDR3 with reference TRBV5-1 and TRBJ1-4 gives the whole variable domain KAGVTQTPRYLIKTRGQQVTLSCSPISGHRSVSWYQQTPGQGLQFLFEYFSETQRNKGNFPGRFSGRQFSNSRSEMNVSTLELGDSALYLCASSFGASTNEKLFFGSGTQLSVL.

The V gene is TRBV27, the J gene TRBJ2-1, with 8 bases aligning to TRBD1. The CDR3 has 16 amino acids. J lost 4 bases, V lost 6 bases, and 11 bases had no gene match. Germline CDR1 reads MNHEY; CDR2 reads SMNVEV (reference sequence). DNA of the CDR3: TGTGCCAGCAGGGAACCCGGACAGGGTTTGTACAATGAGCAGTTCTTC. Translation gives CASREPGQGLYNEQFF.

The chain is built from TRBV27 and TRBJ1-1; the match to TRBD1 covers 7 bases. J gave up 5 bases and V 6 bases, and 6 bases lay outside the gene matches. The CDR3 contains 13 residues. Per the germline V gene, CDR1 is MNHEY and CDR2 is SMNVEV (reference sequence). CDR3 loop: CASSLGQETEAFF. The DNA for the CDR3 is TGTGCCAGCAGCTTAGGACAGGAGACTGAAGCTTTCTTT.

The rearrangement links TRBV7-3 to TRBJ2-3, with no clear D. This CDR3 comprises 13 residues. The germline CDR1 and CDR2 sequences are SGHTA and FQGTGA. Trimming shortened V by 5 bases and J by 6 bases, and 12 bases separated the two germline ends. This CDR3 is CASSPRSLDTQYF. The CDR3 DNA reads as TGTGCCAGCAGCCCCAGATCGTTGGATACGCAGTATTTT.

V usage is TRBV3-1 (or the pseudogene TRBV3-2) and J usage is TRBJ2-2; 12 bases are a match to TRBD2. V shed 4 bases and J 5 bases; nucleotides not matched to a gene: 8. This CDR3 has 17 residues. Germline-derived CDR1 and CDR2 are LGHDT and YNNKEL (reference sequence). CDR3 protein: CASSPTTSGSGTGELFF. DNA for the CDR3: TGTGCCAGCAGCCCTACGACTAGCGGGAGTGGTACCGGGGAGCTGTTTTTT.

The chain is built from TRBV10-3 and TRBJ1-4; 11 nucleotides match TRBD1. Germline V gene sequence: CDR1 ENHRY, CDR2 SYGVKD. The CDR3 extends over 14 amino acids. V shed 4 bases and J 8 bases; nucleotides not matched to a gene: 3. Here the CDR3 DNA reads TGTGCCATCAGTGGGACAGGGGGCGGGGAAAAACTGTTTTTT. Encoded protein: CAISGTGGGEKLFF.

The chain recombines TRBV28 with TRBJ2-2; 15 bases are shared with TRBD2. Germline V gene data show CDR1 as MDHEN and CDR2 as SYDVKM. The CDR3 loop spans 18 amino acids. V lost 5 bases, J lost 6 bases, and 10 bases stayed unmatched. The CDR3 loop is CASSTPGLAGGLPGELFF. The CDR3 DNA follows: TGTGCCAGCAGTACCCCGGGACTAGCGGGAGGCCTTCCCGGGGAGCTGTTTTTT.

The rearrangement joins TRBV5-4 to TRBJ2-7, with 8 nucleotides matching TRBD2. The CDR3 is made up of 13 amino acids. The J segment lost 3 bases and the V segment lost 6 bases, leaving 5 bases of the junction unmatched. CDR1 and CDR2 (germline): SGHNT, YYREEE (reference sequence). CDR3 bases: TGTGCCAGCAACCCGAGCGGGAGCTACGAGCAGTACTTC. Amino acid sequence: CASNPSGSYEQYF.

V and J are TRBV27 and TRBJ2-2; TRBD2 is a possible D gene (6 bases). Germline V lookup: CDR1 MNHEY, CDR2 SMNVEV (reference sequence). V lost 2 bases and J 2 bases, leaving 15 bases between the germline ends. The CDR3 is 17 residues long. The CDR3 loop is CASSLIPLAYNTGELFF. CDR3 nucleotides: TGTGCCAGCAGTTTAATCCCACTAGCCTATAACACCGGGGAGCTGTTTTTT.

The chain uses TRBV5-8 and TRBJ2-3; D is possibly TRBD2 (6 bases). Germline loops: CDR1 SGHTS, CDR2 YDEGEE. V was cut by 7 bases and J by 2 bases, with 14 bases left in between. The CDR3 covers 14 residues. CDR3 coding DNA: TGTGCCAGCGGCGGGGACCGCCTCACAGATACGCAGTATTTT. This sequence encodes CASGGDRLTDTQYF. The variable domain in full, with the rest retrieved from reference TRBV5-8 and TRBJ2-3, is EAGVTQSPTHLIKTRGQQATLRCSPISGHTSVYWYQQALGLGLQFLLWYDEGEERNRGNFPPRFSGRQFPNYSSELNVNALELEDSALYLCASGGDRLTDTQYFGPGTRLTVL.

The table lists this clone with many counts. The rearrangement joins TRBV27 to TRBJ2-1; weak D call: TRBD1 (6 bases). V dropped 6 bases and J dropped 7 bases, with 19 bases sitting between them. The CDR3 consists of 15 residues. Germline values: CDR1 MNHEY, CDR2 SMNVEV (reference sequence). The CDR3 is CASRVGAATGNEQFF. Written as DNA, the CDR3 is TGTGCCAGCAGAGTAGGGGCCGCAACAGGGAATGAGCAGTTCTTC.

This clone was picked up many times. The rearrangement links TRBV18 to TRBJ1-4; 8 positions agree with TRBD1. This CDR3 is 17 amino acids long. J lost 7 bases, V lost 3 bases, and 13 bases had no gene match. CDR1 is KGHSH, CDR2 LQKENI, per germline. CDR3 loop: CASSPQRPGTGGEKLFF. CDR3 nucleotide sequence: TGTGCCAGCTCACCCCAGAGGCCCGGGACAGGAGGTGAAAAACTGTTTTTT.

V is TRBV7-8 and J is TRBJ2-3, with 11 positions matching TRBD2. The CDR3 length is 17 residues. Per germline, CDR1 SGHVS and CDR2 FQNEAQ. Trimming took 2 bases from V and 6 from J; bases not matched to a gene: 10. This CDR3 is CASSLRDGTSGRDTQYF. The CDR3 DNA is TGTGCCAGCAGCTTAAGAGACGGGACTAGCGGCCGCGATACGCAGTATTTT.

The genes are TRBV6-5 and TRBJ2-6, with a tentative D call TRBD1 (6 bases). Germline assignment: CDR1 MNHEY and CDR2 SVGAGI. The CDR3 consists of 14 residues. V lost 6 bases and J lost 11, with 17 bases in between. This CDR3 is CASRGTSTGDVLTF. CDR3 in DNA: TGTGCCAGCAGGGGGACATCCACCGGGGACGTCCTGACTTTC.

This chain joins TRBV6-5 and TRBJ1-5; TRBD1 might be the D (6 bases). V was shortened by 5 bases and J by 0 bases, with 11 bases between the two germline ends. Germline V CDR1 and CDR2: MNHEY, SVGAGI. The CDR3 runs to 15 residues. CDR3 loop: CASSKQGNSNQPQHF. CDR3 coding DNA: TGTGCCAGCAGTAAACAGGGTAATAGCAATCAGCCCCAGCATTTT.

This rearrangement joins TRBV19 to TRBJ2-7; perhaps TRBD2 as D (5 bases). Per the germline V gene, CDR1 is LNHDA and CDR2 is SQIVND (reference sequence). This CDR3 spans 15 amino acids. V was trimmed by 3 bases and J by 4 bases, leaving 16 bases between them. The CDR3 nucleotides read TGTGCCAGTAGTATTGGCGGAGGCTCCGGTTACGAGCAGTACTTC. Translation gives CASSIGGGSGYEQYF.

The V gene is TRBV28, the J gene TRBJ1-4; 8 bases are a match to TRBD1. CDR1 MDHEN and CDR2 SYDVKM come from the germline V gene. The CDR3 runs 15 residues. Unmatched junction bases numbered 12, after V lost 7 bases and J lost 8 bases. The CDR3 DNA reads TGTGCCAGCATTGCTCCCGGACAGGGTGGGGAAAAACTGTTTTTT. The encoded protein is CASIAPGQGGEKLFF.

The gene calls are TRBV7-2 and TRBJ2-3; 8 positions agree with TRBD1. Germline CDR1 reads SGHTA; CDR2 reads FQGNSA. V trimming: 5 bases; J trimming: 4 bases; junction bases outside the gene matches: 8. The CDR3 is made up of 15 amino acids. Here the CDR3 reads CASSLGQGKADTQYF. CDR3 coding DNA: TGTGCCAGCAGCCTTGGACAGGGTAAAGCAGATACGCAGTATTTT. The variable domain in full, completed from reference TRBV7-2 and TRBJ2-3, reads GAGVSQSPSNKVTEKGKDVELRCDPISGHTALYWYRQSLGQGLEFLIYFQGNSAPDKSGLPSDRFSAERTGGSVSTLTIQRTQQEDSAVYLCASSLGQGKADTQYFGPGTRLTVL.

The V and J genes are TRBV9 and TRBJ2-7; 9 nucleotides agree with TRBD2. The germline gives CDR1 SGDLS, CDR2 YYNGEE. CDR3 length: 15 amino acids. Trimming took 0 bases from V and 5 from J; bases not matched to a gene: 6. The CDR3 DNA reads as TGTGCCAGCAGCGTAGATTCTAGCGGGAATGACGAGCAGTACTTC. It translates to CASSVDSSGNDEQYF.

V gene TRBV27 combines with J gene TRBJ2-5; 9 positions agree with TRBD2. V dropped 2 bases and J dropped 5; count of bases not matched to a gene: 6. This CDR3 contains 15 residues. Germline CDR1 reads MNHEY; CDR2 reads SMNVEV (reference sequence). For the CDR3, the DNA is TGTGCCAGCAGTTTAGCGGGAGGGCCTGGGGAGACCCAGTACTTC. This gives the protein CASSLAGGPGETQYF.

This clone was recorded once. In nucleotides, the CDR3 is TGTGCCAGCAGCCAGCTCAGGGGGGCCGGGGAGCTGTTTTTT. It codes for CASSQLRGAGELFF. The rearrangement joins TRBV9 to TRBJ2-2, with a possible D match to TRBD1 (7 bases). Germline V gene sequence: CDR1 SGDLS, CDR2 YYNGEE. With 4 bases removed from V and 6 bases from J, the gap between germline ends came to 13 bases. The CDR3 is 14 residues long.

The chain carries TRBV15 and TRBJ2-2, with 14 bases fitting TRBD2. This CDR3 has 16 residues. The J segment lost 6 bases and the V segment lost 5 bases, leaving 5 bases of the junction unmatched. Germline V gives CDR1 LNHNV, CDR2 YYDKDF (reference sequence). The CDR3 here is CATSEGLAGVAGELFF. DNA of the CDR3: TGTGCCACCAGCGAGGGACTAGCGGGAGTGGCCGGGGAGCTGTTTTTT.

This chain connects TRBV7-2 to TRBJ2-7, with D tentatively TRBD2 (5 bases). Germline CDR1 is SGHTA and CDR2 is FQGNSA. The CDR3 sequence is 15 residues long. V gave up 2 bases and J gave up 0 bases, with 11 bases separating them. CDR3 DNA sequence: TGTGCCAGCAGCTTACAACCGGACTCCTCCTACGAGCAGTACTTC. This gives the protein CASSLQPDSSYEQYF.

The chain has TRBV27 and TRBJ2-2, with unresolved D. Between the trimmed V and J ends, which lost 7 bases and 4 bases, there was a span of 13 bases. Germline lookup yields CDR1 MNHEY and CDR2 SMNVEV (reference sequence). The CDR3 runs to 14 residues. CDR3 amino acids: CASTWPGGTGELFF. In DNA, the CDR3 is TGTGCCAGCACGTGGCCAGGTGGCACCGGGGAGCTGTTTTTT.

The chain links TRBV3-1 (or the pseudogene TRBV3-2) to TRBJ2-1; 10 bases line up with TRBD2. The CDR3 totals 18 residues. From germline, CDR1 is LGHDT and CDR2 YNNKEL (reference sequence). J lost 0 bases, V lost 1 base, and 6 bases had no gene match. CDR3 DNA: TGTGCCAGCAGCCAAGGACCGGCTAGCGGGAGCTCCTACAATGAGCAGTTCTTC. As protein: CASSQGPASGSSYNEQFF.

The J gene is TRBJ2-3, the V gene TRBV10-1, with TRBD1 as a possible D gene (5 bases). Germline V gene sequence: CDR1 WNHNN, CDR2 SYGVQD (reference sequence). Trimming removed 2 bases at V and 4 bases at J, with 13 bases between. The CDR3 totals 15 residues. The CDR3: CASSEESTGSDTQYF. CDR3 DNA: TGCGCCAGCAGTGAGGAATCCACAGGTTCAGATACGCAGTATTTT.